This T cell receptor (beta chain) derives from a study of Ad26.COV2.S vaccination and SARS-CoV-2 variants. The data were produced by immunoSEQ multiplex PCR, yet TCRdb's version contains in-frame clones alone and is incomplete. Of 250,000 or so clones in the sample, around 85% were seen once. The germline gives CDR1 KGHSH, CDR2 LQKENI. The CDR3 has 15 residues. Trimming shortened V by 6 bases and J by 0 bases, and 12 bases separated the two germline ends. Treatment meaning: roughly 19 received Ad26.COV2.S at low or high dose, single or two shots; about 5 received placebo; per-sample allocation not given. It was on day 63 after the first vaccine or placebo injection that samples were taken.

This sequence was found in a person between 18 and 60 years old who received the Ad26.COV2.S COVID-19 vaccine or a placebo. Material: peripheral blood, obtained in a trial of Ad26.COV2.S vaccine versus placebo. V and J are TRBV18 and TRBJ1-3; no definite D call. The CDR3 region has the DNA TGTGCCAGCTCGCCCAGGATACCCTCTGGAAACACCATATATTTT. Translation gives CASSPRIPSGNTIYF.